This T cell receptor (beta chain) was found in a study of T cell responses to AZD1222 COVID-19 vaccine (dated by TCRdb to the early 2020s). Study-level background: TCR sequencing covered more than 230 trial participants: 207 given two doses of AZD1222 and 26 given two doses of MenACWY control vaccine. Enrollment into the trials was organized by age into subgroups of 18-55, 56-69 and 70-plus years, and those subgroups contained approximately 150, 30 and 60 TCR-sequenced participants, respectively. Broader findings and caveats from the paper: Because no day 14 peak-response samples were available, the repertoires could be characterized only after the peak T cell response. Reportedly, close to half of the unique spike-specific TCRs recognized epitopes lying outside the regions that are mutated in the B.1.351 and B.1.1.7 variants. The vaccine-associated CD4 TCRs covered the entire spike protein, and the dominant responses fell in regions 160-218 and 743-854. The 56-69-year group was small, and its depth increase did not reach significance, likely because of low power. Participants were mostly white British and included more females than males, and it was suggested by the authors that clonal diversity may have been underestimated. Conclusions about previously exposed vaccinees are limited, since just six AZD1222 recipients were seropositive for SARS-CoV-2 at baseline. Spike-specific TCR breadth and depth rose significantly after two AZD1222 doses compared with day 0 and with MenACWY recipients.

For this clone: Which antigen it targets is not known. No per-base quality is available; no much larger clone lies one base away.

Reading the label with the study, this specimen's time point is: about 28 days (+/-7) after the second vaccine dose. AZD1222 recipients given second doses at about 4 weeks or at about 12 weeks were pooled, since spike-specific TCR depth and breadth were not found to differ between the two schedules. The vaccinee samples were drawn from two UK trials, COV001 and COV002, one of which was a single-blind randomized controlled phase 2/3 trial testing AZD1222 (ChAdOx1 nCoV-19) in healthy adults. Trial participant PBMC samples were collected at day 0 and day 28 after the second dose for TCRbeta chain sequencing. CDR1 and CDR2 are read off the germline V gene as MDHEN and SYDVKM. Reading from cysteine to phenylalanine, the CDR3 counts 13 amino acids. The CDR3 DNA has 39 bases and is translated from base 1. Trimming accounts for 4 bases at V and 12 bases at J, while the number of junction bases matched to no gene is 9.

The CDR3 regions of human TCRbeta chains were subjected to immunosequencing. The source study handled its data this way. Repertoire TCRs were checked for matches against a reference library of SARS-CoV-2-specific TCRs that had been generated using the MIRA antigen-specificity platform. Breadth meant the fraction of unique TCRs that were SARS-CoV-2-associated, whereas depth meant the fraction of total T cells that were SARS-CoV-2-associated. Using the MIRA data, every spike-specific TCR was mapped to the spike region that the TCR reacted to and assigned to either a CD4 or a CD8 class. Log10-transformed breadth and depth values were compared by one-way ANOVA with Sidak's multiple comparisons tests. Sourced from immuneACCESS, this table was stored by TCRdb with only in-frame sequences that have V and J called. A share of the clones is absent; for the studies checked, an unresolved V gene accounts for under half, and the remainder has no known explanation. V and J calls and clone size are copied from that table; D and trimming were computed from the DNA. Counted in this sample were some 84,000 clones; 70% to 90% of them appeared once. The top ten hold 9.5% to 13% of the sample.

The TCR originated in an adult who received the AZD1222 COVID-19 vaccine. The source material was peripheral blood, sampled 28 days after the second AZD1222 dose. The V and J genes are TRBV28 and TRBJ2-1; 7 bases in the middle match TRBD1. The DNA sequence is TGTGCCAGCAGTTCGGACAGGATTAGAGGGCAGTTCTTC. Its protein reads: CASSSDRIRGQFF.